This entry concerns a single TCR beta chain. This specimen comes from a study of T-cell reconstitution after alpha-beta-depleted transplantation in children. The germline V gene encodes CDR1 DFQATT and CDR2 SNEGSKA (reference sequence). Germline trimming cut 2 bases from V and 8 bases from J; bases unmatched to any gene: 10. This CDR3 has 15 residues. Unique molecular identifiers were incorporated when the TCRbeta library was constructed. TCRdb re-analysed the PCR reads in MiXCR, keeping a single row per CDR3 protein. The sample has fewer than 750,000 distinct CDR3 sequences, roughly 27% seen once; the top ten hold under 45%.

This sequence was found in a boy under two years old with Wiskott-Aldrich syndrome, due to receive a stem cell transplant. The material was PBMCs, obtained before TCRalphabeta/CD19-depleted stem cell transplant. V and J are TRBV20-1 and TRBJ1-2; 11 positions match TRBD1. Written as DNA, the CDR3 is TGCAGTGCTAGACGGTCGGGACAGGGGGAGGAGGGCTACACCTTC. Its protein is CSARRSGQGEEGYTF.